The clone carrying this T cell receptor beta chain showed up many times. This sample is part of a study of human T cells and chemical hapten exposure. For the study at large: Alopecia universalis, totalis or areata was present in patients who were mostly female.

The CDR3 runs 14 residues. The germline CDR1 and CDR2 sequences are SGHAT and FQNNGV. V shed 5 bases and J shed 1 base, with 8 bases lying between them. The sample's time point: pre-sensitization, week 0. The sample's treatment: therapeutic diphenylcyclopropenone sensitization with weekly scalp DPC. TCRdb called the RACE reads again in MiXCR, with one record for every CDR3 protein. The sample holds over 85,000 distinct CDR3 sequences, less than 14% seen once. The source was whole blood, collected in connection with sensitization to the hapten diphenylcyclopropenone (DPC). The TCR was taken from a woman aged 55 to 70 with alopecia areata. Some clones in this sample may be carry-over from other donors' samples. The chain carries TRBV11-2 and TRBJ1-4; D ambiguous. CDR3 DNA sequence: TGTGCCAGCAGCCTCAGAGTAACTAATGAAAAACTGTTTTTT. As protein: CASSLRVTNEKLFF.